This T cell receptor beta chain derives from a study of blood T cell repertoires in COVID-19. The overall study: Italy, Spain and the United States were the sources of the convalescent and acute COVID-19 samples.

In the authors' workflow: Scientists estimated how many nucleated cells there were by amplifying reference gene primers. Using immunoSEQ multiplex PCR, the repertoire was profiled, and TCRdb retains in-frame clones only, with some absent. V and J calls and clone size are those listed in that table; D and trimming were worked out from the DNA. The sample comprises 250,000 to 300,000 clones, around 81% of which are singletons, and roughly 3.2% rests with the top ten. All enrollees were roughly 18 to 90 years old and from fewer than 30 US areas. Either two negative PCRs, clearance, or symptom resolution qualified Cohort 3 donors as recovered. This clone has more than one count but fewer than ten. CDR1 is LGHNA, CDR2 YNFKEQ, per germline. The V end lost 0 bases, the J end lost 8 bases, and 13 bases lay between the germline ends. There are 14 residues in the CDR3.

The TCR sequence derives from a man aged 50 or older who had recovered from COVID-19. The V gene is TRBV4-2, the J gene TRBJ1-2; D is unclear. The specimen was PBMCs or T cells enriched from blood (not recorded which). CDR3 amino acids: CASSQDGRARGYTF. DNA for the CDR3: TGTGCCAGCAGCCAAGATGGGAGGGCAAGAGGCTACACCTTC.